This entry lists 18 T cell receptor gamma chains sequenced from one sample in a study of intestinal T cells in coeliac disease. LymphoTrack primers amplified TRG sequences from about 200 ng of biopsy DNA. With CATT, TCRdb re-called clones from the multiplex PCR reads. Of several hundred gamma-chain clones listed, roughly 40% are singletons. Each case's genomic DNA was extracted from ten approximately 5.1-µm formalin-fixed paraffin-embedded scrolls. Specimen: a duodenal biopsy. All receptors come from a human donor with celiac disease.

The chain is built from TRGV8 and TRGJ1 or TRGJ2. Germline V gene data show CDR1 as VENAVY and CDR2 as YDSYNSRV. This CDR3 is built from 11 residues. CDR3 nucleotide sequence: TGTGCACCTGGGATATGTTATAAGAAACTCTTT. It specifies CAPGICYKKLF.

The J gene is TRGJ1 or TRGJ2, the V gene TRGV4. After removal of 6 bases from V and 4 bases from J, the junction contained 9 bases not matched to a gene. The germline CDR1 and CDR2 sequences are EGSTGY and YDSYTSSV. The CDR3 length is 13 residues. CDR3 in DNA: TGTGCCACCTGGACGGCTCTATATTATAAGAAACTCTTT. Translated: CATWTALYYKKLF.

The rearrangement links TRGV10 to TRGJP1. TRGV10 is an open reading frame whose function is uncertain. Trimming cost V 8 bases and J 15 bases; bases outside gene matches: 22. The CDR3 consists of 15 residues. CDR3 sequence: CAAWDLNYHVVVKIF. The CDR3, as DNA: TGTGCTGCGTGGGATCTTAACTACCACGTGGTTGTCAAGATATTT.

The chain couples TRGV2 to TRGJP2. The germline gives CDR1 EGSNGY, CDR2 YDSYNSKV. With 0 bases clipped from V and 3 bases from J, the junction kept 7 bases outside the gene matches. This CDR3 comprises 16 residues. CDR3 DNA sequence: TGTGCCACCTGGGACGGGTTCCTCGGTAGTGATTGGATCAAGACGTTT. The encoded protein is CATWDGFLGSDWIKTF.

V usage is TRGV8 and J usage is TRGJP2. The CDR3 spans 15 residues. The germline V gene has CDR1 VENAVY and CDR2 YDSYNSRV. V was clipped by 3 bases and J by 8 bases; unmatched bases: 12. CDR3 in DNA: TGTGCCACCTGGGATGAGGAGGGGGGAGATTGGATCAAGACGTTT. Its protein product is CATWDEEGGDWIKTF.

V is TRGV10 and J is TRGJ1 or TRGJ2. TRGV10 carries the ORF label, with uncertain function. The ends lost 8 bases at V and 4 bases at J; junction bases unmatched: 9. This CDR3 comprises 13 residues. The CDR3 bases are TGTGCTGCGTGGGATCCACCGTATTATAAGAAACTCTTT. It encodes CAAWDPPYYKKLF.

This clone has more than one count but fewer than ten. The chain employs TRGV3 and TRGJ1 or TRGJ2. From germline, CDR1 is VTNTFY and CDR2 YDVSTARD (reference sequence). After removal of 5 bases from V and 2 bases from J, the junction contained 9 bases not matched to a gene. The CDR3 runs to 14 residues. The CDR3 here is CATWGRGDYYKKLF. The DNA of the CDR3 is TGTGCCACCTGGGGACGGGGGGATTATTATAAGAAACTCTTT.

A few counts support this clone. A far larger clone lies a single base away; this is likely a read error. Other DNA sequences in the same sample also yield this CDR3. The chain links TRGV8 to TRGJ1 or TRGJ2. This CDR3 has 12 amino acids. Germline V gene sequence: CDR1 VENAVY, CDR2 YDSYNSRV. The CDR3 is CATWQNYYKKLF. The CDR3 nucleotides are TGTGCCACCTGGCAAAATTATTATAAGAAGCTCTTT.

DNA for the CDR3: TGTGCCACTTCGAATTATTATAAGAAACTCTTT. Translated, it gives CATSNYYKKLF. J is TRGJ1 or TRGJ2 and V is TRGV8. V trimming: 10 bases; J trimming: 0 bases; junction bases outside the gene matches: 3. Germline V gene lookup returns CDR1 VENAVY and CDR2 YDSYNSRV. The CDR3 has 11 residues.

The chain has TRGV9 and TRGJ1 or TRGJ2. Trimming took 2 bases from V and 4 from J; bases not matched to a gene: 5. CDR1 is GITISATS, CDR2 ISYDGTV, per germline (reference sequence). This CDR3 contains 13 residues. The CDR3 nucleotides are TGTGCCTTGTGGGAGGGCAACTATTATAAGAAACTCTTT. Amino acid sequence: CALWEGNYYKKLF.

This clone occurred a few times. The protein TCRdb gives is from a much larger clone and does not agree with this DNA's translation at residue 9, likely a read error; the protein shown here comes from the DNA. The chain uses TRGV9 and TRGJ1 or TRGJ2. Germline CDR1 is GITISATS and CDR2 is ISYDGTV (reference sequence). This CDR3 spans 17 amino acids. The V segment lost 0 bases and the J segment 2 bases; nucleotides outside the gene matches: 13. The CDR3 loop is CALWEVLDRIDYYKKLF. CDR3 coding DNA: TGTGCCTTGTGGGAGGTGCTGGATCGTATAGATTATTATAAGAAACTCTTT.

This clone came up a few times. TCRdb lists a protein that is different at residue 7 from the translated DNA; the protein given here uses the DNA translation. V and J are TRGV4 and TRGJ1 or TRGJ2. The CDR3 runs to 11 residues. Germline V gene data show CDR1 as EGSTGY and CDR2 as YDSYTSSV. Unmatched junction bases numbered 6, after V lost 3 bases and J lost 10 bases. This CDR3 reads CATWDLPKKLF. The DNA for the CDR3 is TGTGCCACCTGGGATCTTCCCAAGAAACTCTTT.

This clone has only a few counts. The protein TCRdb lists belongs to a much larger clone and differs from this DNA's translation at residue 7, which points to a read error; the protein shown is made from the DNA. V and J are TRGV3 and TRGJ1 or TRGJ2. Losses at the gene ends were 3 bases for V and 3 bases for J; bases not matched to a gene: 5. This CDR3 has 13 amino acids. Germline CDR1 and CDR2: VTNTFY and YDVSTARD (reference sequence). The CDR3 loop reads CATWDGVYYKKLF. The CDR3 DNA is TGTGCCACCTGGGACGGAGTTTATTATAAGAAACTCTTT.

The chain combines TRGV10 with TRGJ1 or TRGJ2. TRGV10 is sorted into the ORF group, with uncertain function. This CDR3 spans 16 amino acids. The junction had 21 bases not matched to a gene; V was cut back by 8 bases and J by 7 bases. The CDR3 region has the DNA TGTGCTGCGTGGGACTCCGATCCCCCGATAGGGTATAAGAAACTCTTT. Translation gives CAAWDSDPPIGYKKLF.

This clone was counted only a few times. The CDR3 loop reads CAAWPSSNYYKKLF. CDR3 in DNA: TGTGCTGCGTGGCCCTCTTCTAATTATTATAAGAAACTCTTT. The chain is built from TRGV10 and TRGJ1 or TRGJ2. TRGV10 is given ORF status, its function remaining uncertain. The CDR3 runs to 14 residues. V dropped 8 bases and J dropped 1; count of bases not matched to a gene: 9.

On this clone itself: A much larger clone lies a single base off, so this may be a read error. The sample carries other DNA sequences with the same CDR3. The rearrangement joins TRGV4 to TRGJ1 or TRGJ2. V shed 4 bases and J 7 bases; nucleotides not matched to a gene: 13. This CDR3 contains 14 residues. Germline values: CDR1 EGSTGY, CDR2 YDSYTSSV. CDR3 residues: CATWDGLPRYKKLF. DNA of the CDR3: TGTGCCACCTGGGACGGGCTACCACGCTATAAGAAACTCTTT.

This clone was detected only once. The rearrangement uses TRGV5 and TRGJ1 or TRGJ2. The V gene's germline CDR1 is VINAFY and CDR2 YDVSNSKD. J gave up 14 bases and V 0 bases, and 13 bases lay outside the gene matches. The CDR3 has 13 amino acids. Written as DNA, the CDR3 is TGTGCCACCTGGGACAGGCGGACGGGAAGGGAACTCTTT. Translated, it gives CATWDRRTGRELF.

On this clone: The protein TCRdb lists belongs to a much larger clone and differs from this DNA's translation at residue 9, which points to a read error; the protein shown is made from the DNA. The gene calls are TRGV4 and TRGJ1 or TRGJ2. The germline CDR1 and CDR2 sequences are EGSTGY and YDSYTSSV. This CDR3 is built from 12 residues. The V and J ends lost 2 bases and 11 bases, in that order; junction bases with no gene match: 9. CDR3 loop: CATWDVTTEKLF. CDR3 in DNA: TGTGCCACCTGGGATGTAACAACCGAGAAACTCTTT.